This T cell receptor (beta chain) was identified during a study of T-cell reconstitution after alpha-beta-depleted transplantation in children. Preparing the TCRbeta library involved the use of unique molecular identifiers. Each CDR3 protein is one row after TCRdb ran MiXCR on the PCR reads. Of more than 120,000 distinct CDR3 sequences listed, 8% to 10% are singletons. Germline loops: CDR1 LNHDA, CDR2 SQIVND (reference sequence). With V trimmed by 9 bases and J by 2 bases, 10 bases remained unmatched. The CDR3 is 14 residues long. This clonotype was recorded many times. This sequence joins TRBV19 and TRBJ2-7; 7 positions match TRBD1. The receptor's source is a female patient aged 2-15 years who had a stem cell transplant for congenital amegakaryocytic thrombocytopenia, so the T cells may come from the graft donor. Source: PBMCs, mostly from graft donor cells, taken 180 days after TCRalphabeta/CD19-depleted stem cell transplant. The CDR3 nucleotides read TGTGCCAGCGCCTACAGGGGTAGTCCCTACGAGCAGTACTTC. It encodes CASAYRGSPYEQYF.